The present entry profiles one TCR beta chain with its context. In this sample, this clone turned up a few times. No antigen is known for it. Base qualities are not at hand, and no much larger clone is one base apart. The data belong to a study of blood T cell repertoires in COVID-19 (dated by TCRdb to about 2020). As for the study more broadly: Collaborator samples came from the United States, Italy and Spain and covered acute and convalescent phases of COVID-19. The material from the prospective study consisted of cDNA or gDNA derived from T cells, B-cell-depleted T cells, or PBMCs. The dataset comprised deeply sampled blood TCRbeta repertoires from subjects exposed to, actively infected with, or recovered from COVID-19. The repertoires were released in a freely available public database meant as a resource for research on the immune response to SARS-CoV-2. The samples were drawn from the first 160 participants of the ongoing ImmuneRACE study and from over 950 subjects provided by 6 global collaborators. The sample metadata nearly always contained a de-identified subject ID, COVID-19 status, age in years and sex. Where available, HLA class I and class II types were obtained from metadata supplied by the sample provider rather than from assay-based typing.

At the junction V is shortened by 4 bases and J by 2 bases; bases outside the gene matches: 6. Per the germline V gene, MGHDK is the CDR1 and SYGVNS is the CDR2. From cysteine to phenylalanine, the CDR3 is 16 amino acids long. Solely the CDR3 DNA is kept, with 48 bases framed from the first base. Study-wide conclusions, independent of this receptor: How much clinical and demographic metadata was included differed by source and by participant, and the metadata was provided uncurated.

Whole blood was collected in K2EDTA tubes by collaborating institutions according to the institutions' own protocols. For TCRbeta analysis, collaborators shipped samples in one of three forms: frozen whole blood, isolated PBMCs, or DNA extracted from either of those sample types. TCRbeta CDR3 regions were amplified from genomic DNA using the immunoSEQ Assay, a bias-controlled multiplex PCR. The authors processed their data as follows. Within the assay, amplification of reference gene primers was used to estimate how many nucleated cells each sample contained. Sequence reads were collapsed and filtered to measure the absolute abundance of every unique TCRbeta CDR3 rearrangement. For each sample, productive Simpson clonality was calculated as the square root of Simpson's diversity index over productive rearrangements. The table comes from immuneACCESS by way of TCRdb, which keeps in-frame sequences with V and J called. Part of the clones is missing from these tables; in studies checked, under half for an unresolved V gene and the rest for unknown reasons. The D gene and trimming were derived from the DNA, and the V and J assignments and clone size from that table. The sample table records approximately 28,000 clones; around 87% of these occur just once. 5% to 6.5% of the sample is held by the ten biggest clonotypes.

The TCR was taken from a human donor in a cohort sampled during active COVID-19. The sequence is built from TRBV25-1 and TRBJ2-1; 9 bases in between match TRBD2. Sample: peripheral blood. In nucleotides, the sequence is TGTGCCAGCAGTGGCCCTAGCGGGGCCCCCTACAATGAGCAGTTCTTC. Its coded protein is CASSGPSGAPYNEQFF.